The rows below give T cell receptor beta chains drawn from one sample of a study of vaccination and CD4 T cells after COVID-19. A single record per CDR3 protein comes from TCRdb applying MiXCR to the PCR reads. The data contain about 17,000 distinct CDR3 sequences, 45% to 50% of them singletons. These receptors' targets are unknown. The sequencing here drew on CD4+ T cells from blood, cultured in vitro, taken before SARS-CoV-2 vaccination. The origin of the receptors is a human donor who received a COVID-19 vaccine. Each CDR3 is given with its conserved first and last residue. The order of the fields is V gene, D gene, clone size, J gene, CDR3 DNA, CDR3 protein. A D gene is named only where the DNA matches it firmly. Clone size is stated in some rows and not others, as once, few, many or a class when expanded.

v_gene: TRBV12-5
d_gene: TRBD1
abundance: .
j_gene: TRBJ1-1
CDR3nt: TGTGCTAGTGGCAAGTGGGACAGGGGGTTGAACACTGAAGCTTTCTTT
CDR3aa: CASGKWDRGLNTEAFF

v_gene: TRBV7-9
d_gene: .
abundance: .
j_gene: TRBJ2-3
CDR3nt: TGTGCCAGCAGCTCACCGGGGGGCGGGGGCCGAACGCAGTATTTT
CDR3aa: CASSSPGGGGRTQYF

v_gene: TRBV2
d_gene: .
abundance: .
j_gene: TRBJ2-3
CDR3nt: TGTGCCAGCAGTCGGGGGCGATCAGATACGCAGTATTTT
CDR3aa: CASSRGRSDTQYF

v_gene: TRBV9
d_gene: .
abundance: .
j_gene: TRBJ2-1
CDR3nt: TGTGCCAGCAGCCCAACCCTCAAACGGAGGGATCTTAATGAGCAGTTCTTC
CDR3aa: CASSPTLKRRDLNEQFF

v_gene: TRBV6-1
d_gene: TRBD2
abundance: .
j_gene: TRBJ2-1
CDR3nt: TGTGCCAGCTTCGGGGGGGCGGGAAACAATGAGCAGTTCTTC
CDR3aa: CASFGGAGNNEQFF

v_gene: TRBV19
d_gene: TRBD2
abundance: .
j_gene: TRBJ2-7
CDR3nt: TGTGCCTCCGGGACTAGCGGGGAATCCTACGAGCAGTACTTC
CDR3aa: CASGTSGESYEQYF

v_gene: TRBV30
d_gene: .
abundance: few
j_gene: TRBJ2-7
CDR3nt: TGTGCCTTCAGAAAGGGACACCTCTCCTACGAGCAGTACTTC
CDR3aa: CAFRKGHLSYEQYF

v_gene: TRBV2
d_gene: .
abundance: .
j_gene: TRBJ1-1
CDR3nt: TGTGCCAGGGGCTATGAGTGGACTGAAGCTTTCTTT
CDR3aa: CARGYEWTEAFF

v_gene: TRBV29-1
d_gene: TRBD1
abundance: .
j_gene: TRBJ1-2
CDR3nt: TGCAGCGTTGAAACAGGGGGCTATGGCTACACCTTC
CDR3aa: CSVETGGYGYTF

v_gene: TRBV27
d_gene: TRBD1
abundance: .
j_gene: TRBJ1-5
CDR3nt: TGTGCCAGCAGTTTATCCGGGACAGGGGGCGGACAGCCCCAGCATTTT
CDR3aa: CASSLSGTGGGQPQHF

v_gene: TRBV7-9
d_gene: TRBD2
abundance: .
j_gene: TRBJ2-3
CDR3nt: TGTGCCAGCAGGCGAAATAAGACTAGCGGGGGCCCTAGCACAGATACGCAGTATTTT
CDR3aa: CASRRNKTSGGPSTDTQYF

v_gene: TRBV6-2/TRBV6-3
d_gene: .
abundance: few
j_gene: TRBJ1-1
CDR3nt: TGTGCCAGCAGTTACGCCGCGAACACTGAAGCTTTCTTT
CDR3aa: CASSYAANTEAFF

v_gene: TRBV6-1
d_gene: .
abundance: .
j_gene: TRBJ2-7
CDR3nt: TGTGCCAGCCGCCAGGGGGGTAGCTCCTACGAGCAGTACTTC
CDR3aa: CASRQGGSSYEQYF

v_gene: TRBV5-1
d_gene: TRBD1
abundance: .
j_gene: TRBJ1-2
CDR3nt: TGCGCCAGCAGCTCCCCGACAGGGGGCACAGATGGCTACACCTTC
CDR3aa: CASSSPTGGTDGYTF

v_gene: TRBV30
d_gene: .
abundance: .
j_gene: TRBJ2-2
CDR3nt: TGTGCCTGGAGGGTCGATCCGATAGACCCGGACCCCGGGGAGCTGTTTTTT
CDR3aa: CAWRVDPIDPDPGELFF

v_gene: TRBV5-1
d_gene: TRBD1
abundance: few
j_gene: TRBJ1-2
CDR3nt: TGCGCCAGCACCGTGGGACAGGGCGTTTATGGCTACACCTTC
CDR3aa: CASTVGQGVYGYTF

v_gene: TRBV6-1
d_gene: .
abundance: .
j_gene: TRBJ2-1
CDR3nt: TGTGCCAGCAGTGAAGACGCTAGTACTTACAATGAGCAGTTCTTC
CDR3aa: CASSEDASTYNEQFF

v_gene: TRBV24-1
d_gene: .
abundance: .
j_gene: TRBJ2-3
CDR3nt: TGTGCCACCAGTGATCTGGGTAGGACAGATACGCAGTATTTT
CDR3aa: CATSDLGRTDTQYF

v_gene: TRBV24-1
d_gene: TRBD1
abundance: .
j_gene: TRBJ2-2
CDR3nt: TGTGCCACCAGTGACCCCGGGACAGGGACCACCGGGGAGCTGTTTTTT
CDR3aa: CATSDPGTGTTGELFF

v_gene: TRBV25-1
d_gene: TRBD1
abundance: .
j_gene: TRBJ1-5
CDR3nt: TGTGCCAGCAGTGGACCGGGACAGGGCTCTTTTCAGCCCCAGCATTTT
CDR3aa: CASSGPGQGSFQPQHF

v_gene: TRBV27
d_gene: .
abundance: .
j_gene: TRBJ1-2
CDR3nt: TGTGCCAGCAGTTTATTAGCTCCGGGACGGATAAACTATGGCTACACCTTC
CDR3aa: CASSLLAPGRINYGYTF

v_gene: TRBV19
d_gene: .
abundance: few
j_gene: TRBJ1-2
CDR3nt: TGTGCCAGTAGTATGGGGGCTCAGGGCAGCTATGGCTACACCTTC
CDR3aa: CASSMGAQGSYGYTF

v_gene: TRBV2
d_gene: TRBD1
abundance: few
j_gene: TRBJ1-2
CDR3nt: TGTGCCAGCAGTGAAGCCCGACAGGGTGCTAACTATGGCTACACCTTC
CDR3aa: CASSEARQGANYGYTF

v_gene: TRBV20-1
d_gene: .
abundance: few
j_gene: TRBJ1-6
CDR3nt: TGCAGTGCTAGAAATAGGGGGGATTCACCCCTCCACTTT
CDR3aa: CSARNRGDSPLHF

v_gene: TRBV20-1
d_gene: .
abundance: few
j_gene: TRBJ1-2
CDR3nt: TGCAGTGCTAGCCCCAACGCTCGTGGGGCCCAGGCCTATGGCTACACCTTC
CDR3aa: CSASPNARGAQAYGYTF

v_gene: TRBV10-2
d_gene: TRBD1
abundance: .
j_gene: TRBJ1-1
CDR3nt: TGCGCCAGCAGTGAGTCGACAGGGGGAGCTTTCTTT
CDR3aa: CASSESTGGAFF

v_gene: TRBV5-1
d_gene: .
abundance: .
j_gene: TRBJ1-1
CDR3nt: TGCGCCAGCAGCCCCGCCGGGAACACTGAAGCTTTCTTT
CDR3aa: CASSPAGNTEAFF

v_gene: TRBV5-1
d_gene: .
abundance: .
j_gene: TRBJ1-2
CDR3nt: TGCGCCAGCAGCTTGGGGCCTCCTAACTATGGCTACACCTTC
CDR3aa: CASSLGPPNYGYTF

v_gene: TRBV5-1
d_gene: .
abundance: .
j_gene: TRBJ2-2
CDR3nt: TGCGCCAGCAGCTTGAACAGGGAAGAAACCGGGGAGCTGTTTTTT
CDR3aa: CASSLNREETGELFF

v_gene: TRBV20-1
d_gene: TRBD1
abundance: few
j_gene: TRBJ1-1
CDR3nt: TGCAGTGCGGATTCAGGGGGTATGAACACTGAAGCTTTCTTT
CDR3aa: CSADSGGMNTEAFF

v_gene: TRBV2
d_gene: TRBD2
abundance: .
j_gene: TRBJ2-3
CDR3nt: TGTGCCAGCAGGGCGGGGGTTAGCACAGATACGCAGTATTTT
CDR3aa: CASRAGVSTDTQYF

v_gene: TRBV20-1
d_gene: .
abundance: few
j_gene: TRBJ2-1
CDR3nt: TGCAGTGCTAGAGATAGCAGGGTTGGGACCAATGAGCAGTTCTTC
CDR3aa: CSARDSRVGTNEQFF

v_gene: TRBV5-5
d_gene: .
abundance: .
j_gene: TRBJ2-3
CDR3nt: TGTGCCAGCAGCTTGACTAGCCCCGAAGATACGCAGTATTTT
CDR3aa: CASSLTSPEDTQYF

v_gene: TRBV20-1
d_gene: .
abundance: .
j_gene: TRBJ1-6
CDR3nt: TGCAGTGCTAGAGAAGACAGACCTCCGGAGGCCCTCCACTTT
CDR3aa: CSAREDRPPEALHF

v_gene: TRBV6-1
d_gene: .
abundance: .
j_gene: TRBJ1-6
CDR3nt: TGTGCCAGCACCCTTTTGGGGGGTTCACCCCTCCACTTT
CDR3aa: CASTLLGGSPLHF

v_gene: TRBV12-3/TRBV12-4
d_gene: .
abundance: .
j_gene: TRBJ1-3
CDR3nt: TGTGCCAGCAGTACAGGGACGGGAAACACCATATATTTT
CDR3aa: CASSTGTGNTIYF

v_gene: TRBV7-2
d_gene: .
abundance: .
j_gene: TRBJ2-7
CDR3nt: TGTGCCAGCAGCTTAGGTCTTCCTAGTCACTACGAGCAGTACTTC
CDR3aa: CASSLGLPSHYEQYF

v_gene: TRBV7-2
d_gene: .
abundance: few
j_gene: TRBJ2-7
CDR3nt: TGTGCCAGCAGCTTAGCGAGGGGTAACGAGCAGTACTTC
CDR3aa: CASSLARGNEQYF

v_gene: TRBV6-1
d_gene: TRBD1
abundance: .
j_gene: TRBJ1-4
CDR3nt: TGTGCCAGCAGGGACACAGGGGGCAGTGAAAAACTGTTTTTT
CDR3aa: CASRDTGGSEKLFF

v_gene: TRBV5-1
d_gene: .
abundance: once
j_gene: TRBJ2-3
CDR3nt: TGCGCCAGCAGCTTGACAGGGTACGGCACAGATACGCAGTATTTT
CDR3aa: CASSLTGYGTDTQYF

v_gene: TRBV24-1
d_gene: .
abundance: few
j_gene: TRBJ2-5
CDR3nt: TGTGCCACCAGTGATTTGGACGAAGAGACCCAGTACTTC
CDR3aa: CATSDLDEETQYF

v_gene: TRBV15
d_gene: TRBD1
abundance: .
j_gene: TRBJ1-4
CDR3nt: TGTGCCACCAGCAGAGCAGGGGGGACTAATGAAAAACTGTTTTTT
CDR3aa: CATSRAGGTNEKLFF

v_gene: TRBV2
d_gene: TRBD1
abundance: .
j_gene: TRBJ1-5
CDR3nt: TGTGCCAGCAGACGGGACAGGGGGAGTAATCAGCCCCAGCATTTT
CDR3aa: CASRRDRGSNQPQHF

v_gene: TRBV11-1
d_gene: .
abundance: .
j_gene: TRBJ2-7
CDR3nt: TGTGCCAGCAGCGAACATACGTCCTACTCTCCCTACGAGCAGTACTTC
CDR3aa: CASSEHTSYSPYEQYF

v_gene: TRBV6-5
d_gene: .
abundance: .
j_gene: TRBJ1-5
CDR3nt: TGTGCCAGCAGTTACACCCCCAGCAATCAGCCCCAGCATTTT
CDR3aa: CASSYTPSNQPQHF

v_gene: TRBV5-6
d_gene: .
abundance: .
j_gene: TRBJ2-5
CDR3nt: TGTGCCAGCAGCTTGGCAGGGTCAGAGACCCAGTACTTC
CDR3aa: CASSLAGSETQYF

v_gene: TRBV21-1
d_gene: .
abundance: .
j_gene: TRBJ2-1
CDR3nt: TGTGCCAGCAGCAGCGCCTCCTTCTCCCGGGGGGCCGCCTACAATGAGCAGTTCTTC
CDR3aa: CASSSASFSRGAAYNEQFF

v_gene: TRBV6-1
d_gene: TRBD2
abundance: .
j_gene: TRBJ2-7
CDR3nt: TGTGCCAGCAGTGAGGGACTAGCGAAATACTACGAGCAGTACTTC
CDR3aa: CASSEGLAKYYEQYF

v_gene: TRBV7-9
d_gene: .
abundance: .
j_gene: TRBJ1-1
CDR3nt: TGTGCCAGCGGACCTCTCCTCGAGAACACTGAAGCTTTCTTT
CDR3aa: CASGPLLENTEAFF

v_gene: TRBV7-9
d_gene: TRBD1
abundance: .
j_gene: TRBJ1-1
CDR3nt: TGTGCCAGCAGCCACGGACAGGGCGGCACTGAAGCTTTCTTT
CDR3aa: CASSHGQGGTEAFF

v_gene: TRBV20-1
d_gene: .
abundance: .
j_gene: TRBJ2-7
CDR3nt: TGCAGTGCTAGGCAGTCCCGGGGAAACGAGCAGTACTTC
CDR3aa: CSARQSRGNEQYF

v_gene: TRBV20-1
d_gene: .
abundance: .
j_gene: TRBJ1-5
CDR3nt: TGCAGTGCTACAGATGAAGCAATATACGCGAATCAGCCCCAGCATTTT
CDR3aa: CSATDEAIYANQPQHF